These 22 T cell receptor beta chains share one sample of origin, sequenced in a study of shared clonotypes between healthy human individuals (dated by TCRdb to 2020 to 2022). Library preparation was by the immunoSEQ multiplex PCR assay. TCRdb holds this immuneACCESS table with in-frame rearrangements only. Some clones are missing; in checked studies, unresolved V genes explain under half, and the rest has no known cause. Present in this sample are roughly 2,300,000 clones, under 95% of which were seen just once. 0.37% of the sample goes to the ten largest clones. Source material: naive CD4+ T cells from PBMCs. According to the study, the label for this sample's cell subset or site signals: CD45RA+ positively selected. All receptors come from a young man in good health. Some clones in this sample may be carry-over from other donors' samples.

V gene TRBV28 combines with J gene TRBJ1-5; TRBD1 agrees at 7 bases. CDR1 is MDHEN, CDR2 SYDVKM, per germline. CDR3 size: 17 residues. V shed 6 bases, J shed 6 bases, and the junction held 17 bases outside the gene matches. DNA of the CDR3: TGTGCCAGCAGGCTTCCCCCTGGCAGGGGGGTGGGTCAGCCCCAGCATTTT. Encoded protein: CASRLPPGRGVGQPQHF.

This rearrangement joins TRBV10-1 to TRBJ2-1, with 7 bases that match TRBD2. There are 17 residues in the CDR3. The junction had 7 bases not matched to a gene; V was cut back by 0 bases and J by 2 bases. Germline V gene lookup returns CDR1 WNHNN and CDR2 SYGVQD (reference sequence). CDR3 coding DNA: TGCGCCAGCAGTGAGTCAAGTGGGCTAGCGGCCTACAATGAGCAGTTCTTC. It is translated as CASSESSGLAAYNEQFF.

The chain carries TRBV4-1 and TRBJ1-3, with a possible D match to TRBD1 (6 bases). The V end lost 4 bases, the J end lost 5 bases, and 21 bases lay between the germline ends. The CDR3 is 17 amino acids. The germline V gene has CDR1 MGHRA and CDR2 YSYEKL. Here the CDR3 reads CASSPQTSQGQRNTIYF. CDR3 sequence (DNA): TGCGCCAGCAGCCCCCAAACTAGTCAGGGGCAAAGAAACACCATATATTTT.

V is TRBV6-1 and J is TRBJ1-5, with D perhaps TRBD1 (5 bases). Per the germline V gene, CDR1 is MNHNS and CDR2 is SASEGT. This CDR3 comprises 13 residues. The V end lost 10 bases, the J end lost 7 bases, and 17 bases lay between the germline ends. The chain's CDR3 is CATTLGERQPQHF. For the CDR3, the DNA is TGTGCCACCACCTTGGGGGAACGGCAGCCCCAGCATTTT.

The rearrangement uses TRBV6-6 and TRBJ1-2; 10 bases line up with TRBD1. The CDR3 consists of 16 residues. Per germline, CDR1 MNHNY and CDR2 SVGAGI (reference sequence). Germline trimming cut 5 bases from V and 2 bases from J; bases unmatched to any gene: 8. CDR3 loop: CASSNTEDRGNYGYTF. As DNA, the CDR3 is TGTGCCAGCAGTAATACTGAGGACAGGGGGAACTATGGCTACACCTTC.

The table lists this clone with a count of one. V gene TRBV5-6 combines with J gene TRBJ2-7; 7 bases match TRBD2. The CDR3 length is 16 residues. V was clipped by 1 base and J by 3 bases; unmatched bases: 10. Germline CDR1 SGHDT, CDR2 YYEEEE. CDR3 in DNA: TGTGCCAGCAGCTTGAGAACAACTAGCGAGCGCTACGAGCAGTACTTC. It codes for CASSLRTTSERYEQYF.

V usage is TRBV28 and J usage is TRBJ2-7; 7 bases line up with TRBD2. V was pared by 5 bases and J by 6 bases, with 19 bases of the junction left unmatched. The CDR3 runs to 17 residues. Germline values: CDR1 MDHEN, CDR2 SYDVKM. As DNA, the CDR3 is TGTGCCAGCAGTCTCCCCCGGCCGGGACGGGGGGTTTCCGAGCAGTACTTC. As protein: CASSLPRPGRGVSEQYF.

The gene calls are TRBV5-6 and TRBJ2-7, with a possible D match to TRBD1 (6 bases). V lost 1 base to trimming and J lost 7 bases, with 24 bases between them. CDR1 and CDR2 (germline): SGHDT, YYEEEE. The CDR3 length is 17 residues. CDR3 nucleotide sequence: TGTGCCAGCAGCTTGCTCAGCCAGGCAGGGGCGATGGAAGAGCAGTACTTC. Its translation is CASSLLSQAGAMEEQYF. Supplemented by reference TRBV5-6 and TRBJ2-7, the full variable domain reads DAGVTQSPTHLIKTRGQQVTLRCSPKSGHDTVSWYQQALGQGPQFIFQYYEEEERQRGNFPDRFSGHQFPNYSSELNVNALLLGDSALYLCASSLLSQAGAMEEQYFGPGTRLTVT.

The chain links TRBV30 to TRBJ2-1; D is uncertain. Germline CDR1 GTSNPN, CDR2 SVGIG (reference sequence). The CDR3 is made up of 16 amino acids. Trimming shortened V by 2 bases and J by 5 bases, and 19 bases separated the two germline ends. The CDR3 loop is CAWSSPLRPLNNEQFF. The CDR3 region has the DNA TGTGCCTGGAGTTCCCCCTTAAGGCCACTCAACAATGAGCAGTTCTTC.

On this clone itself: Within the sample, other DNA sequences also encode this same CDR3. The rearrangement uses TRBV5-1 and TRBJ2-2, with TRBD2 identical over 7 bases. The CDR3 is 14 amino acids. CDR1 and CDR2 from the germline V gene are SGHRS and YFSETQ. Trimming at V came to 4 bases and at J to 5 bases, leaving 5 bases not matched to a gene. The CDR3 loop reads CASSPRTSTGELFF. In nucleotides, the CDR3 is TGCGCCAGCAGCCCGCGGACTAGTACCGGGGAGCTGTTTTTT.

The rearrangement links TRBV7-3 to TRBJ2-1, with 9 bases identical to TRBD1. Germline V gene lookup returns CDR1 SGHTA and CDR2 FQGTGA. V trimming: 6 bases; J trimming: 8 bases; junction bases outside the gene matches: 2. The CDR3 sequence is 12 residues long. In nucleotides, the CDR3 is TGTGCCAGCAGGGGACAGGGCTATGAGCAGTTCTTC. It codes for CASRGQGYEQFF.

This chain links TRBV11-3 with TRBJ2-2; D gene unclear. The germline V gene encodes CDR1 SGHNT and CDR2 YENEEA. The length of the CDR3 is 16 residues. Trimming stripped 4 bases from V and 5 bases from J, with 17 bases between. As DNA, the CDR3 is TGTGCCAGCAGCTCCGGTCGGTTTTCTTCGACCGGGGAGCTGTTTTTT. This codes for CASSSGRFSSTGELFF.

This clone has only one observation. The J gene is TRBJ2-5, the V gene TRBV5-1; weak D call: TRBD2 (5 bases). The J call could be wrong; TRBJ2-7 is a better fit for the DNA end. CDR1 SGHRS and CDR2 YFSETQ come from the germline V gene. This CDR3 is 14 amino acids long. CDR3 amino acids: CASSLAGISDEQYF. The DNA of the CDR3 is TGCGCCAGCAGCTTGGCGGGGATTAGCGACGAGCAGTACTTC.

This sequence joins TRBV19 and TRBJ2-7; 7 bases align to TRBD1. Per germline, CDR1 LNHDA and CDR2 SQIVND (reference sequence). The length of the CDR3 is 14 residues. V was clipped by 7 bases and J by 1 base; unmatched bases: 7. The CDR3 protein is CASTLTGKSYEQYF. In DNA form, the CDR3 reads TGTGCCAGTACTCTGACAGGGAAGTCCTACGAGCAGTACTTC.

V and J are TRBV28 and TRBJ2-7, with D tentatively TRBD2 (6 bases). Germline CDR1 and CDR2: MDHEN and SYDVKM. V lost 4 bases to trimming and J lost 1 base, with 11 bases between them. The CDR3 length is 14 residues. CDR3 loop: CASSSSGTSYEQYF. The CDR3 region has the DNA TGTGCCAGCAGTTCCTCTGGGACTTCCTACGAGCAGTACTTC.

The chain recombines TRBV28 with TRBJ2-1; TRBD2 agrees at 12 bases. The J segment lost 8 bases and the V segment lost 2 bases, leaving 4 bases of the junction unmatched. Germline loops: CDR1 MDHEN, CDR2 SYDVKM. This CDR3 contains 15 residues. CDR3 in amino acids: CASSLGGLAGYEQFF. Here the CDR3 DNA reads TGTGCCAGCAGTTTAGGGGGACTAGCGGGCTATGAGCAGTTCTTC.

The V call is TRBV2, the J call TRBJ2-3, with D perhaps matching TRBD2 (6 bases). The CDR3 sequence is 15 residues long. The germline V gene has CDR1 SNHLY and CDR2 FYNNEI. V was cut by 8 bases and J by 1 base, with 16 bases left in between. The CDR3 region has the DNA TGTGCCAGCTTTAGGACTACCCGACGCACAGATACGCAGTATTTT. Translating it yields CASFRTTRRTDTQYF.

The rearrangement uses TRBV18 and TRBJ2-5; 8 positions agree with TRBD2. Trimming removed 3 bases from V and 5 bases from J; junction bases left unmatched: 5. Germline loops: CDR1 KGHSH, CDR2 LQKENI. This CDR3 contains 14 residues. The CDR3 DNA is TGTGCCAGCTCACCTGGACTAGCTCTCGAGACCCAGTACTTC. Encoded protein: CASSPGLALETQYF.

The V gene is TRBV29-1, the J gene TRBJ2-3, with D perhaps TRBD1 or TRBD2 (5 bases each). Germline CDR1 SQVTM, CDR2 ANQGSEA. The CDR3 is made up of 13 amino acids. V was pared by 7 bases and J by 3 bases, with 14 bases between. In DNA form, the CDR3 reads TGCAGCGCAGGGACCCCGGGGACAGATACGCAGTATTTT. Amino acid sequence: CSAGTPGTDTQYF.

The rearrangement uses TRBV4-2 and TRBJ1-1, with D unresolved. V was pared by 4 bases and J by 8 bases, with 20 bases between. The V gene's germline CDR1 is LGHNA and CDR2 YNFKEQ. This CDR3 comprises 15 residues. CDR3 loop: CASSLTDIPAVEAFF. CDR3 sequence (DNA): TGTGCCAGCAGCCTAACAGACATACCGGCGGTAGAAGCTTTCTTT.

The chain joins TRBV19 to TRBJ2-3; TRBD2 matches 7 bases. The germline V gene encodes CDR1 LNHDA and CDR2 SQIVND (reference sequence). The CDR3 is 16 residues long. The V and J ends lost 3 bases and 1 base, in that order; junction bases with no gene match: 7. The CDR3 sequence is CASSMGLSSGTDTQYF. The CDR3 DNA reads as TGTGCCAGTAGTATGGGACTATCGTCGGGCACAGATACGCAGTATTTT. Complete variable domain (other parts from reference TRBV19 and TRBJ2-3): DGGITQSPKYLFRKEGQNVTLSCEQNLNHDAMYWYRQDPGQGLRLIYYSQIVNDFQKGDIAEGYSVSREKKESFPLTVTSAQKNPTAFYLCASSMGLSSGTDTQYFGPGTRLTVL.

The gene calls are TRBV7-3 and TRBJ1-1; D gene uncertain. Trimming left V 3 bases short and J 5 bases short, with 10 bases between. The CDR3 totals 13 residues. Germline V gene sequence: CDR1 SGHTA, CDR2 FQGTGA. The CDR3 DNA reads TGTGCCAGCAGCTTTCGAGCTTGGACTGAAGCTTTCTTT. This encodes CASSFRAWTEAFF.